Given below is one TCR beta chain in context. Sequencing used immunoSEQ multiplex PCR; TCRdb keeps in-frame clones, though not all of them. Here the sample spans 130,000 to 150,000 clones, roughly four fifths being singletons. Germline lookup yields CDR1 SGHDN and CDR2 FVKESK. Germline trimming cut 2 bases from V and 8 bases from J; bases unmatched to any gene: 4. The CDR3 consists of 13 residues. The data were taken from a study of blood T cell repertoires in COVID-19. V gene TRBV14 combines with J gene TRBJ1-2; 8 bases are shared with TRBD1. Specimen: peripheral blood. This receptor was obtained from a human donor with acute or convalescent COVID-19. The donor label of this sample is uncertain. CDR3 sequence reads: CASSQTGGGGYTF. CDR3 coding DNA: TGTGCCAGCAGCCAAACAGGGGGTGGCGGCTACACCTTC.